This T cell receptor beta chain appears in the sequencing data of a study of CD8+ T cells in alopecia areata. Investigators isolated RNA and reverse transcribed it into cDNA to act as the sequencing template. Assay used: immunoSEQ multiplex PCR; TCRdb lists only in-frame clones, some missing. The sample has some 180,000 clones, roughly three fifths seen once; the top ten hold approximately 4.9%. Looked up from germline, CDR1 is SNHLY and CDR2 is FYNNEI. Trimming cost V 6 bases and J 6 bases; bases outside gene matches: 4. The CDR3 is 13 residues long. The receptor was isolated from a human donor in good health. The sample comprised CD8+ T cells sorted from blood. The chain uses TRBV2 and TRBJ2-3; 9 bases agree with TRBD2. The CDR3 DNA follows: TGTGCCAGCAGGGCGGGGGGGAAGGATACGCAGTATTTT. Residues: CASRAGGKDTQYF.